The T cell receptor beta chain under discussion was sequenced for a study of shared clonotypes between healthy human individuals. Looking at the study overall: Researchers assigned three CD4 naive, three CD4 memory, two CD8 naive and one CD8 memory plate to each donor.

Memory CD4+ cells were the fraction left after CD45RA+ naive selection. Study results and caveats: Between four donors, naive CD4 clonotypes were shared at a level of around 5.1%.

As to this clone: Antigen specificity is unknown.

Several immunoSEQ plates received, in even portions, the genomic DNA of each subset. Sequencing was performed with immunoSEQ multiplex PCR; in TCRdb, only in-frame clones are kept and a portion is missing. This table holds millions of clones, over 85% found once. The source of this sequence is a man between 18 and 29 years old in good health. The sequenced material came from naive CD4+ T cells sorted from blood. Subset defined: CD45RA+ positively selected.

Here the CDR3 reads CASSQGDPGRYQETQYF. Written as DNA, the CDR3 is TGCGCCAGCAGCCAAGGGGATCCCGGGAGGTACCAAGAGACCCAGTACTTC. V is TRBV4-1 and J is TRBJ2-5, with 7 bases lining up with TRBD2. After removal of 1 base from V and 0 bases from J, the junction contained 8 bases not matched to a gene. The CDR3 contains 17 residues. Germline V gives CDR1 MGHRA, CDR2 YSYEKL.